This T cell receptor (beta chain) was captured in a study of human T cells and chemical hapten exposure. CDR1 and CDR2 (germline): SGHRS, YFSETQ. Deletions cut 0 bases from V and 3 bases from J, with 6 bases between. The CDR3 totals 13 residues. Each CDR3 protein gets one entry after TCRdb re-called the RACE reads with MiXCR. The table lists some 380,000 distinct CDR3 sequences, more than 4.5% of them singletons, with about 2.1% in the top ten. This clonotype was counted between two and nine times. Time point specified: patch test 1, 2 weeks after DPC sensitization. Treatment specified: therapeutic diphenylcyclopropenone sensitization with weekly scalp DPC.

The chain uses TRBV5-1 and TRBJ1-1; unclear D gene. The receptor was isolated from a woman in her 50s with alopecia areata. Some clones in this sample may be carry-over from other donors' samples. This sample comprised whole blood, obtained in connection with sensitization to the hapten diphenylcyclopropenone (DPC). The DNA of the CDR3 is TGCGCCAGCAGCTTGGAGATAGACACTGAAGCTTTCTTT. It is translated as CASSLEIDTEAFF.